The present T cell receptor (beta chain) was sequenced within a study of OX40 agonist ivuxolimab in advanced cancers. General observations from the study: Among T cells, CD8+ cells averaged more expanded clones than CD4+ cells.

Method: immunoSEQ multiplex PCR; TCRdb's copy keeps in-frame clones and lacks some. The sample lists about 69,000 clones; around 90% were seen once. Samples of blood were obtained at baseline, on cycle 4 day 1, and on cycle 7 day 1. In the case of this clone: Its antigen is not known.

Between the trimmed V and J ends, which lost 11 bases and 2 bases, there was a span of 14 bases. This CDR3 comprises 13 residues. CDR1 and CDR2 (germline): MDHEN, SYDVKM. The specimen comprised CD4+ or CD8+ T cells sorted from blood, sampled in a trial of the OX40 agonist ivuxolimab. This chain connects TRBV28 to TRBJ2-3, with a possible D match to TRBD2 (6 bases). This TCR derives from an adult with an advanced solid tumor such as melanoma, head and neck, liver or kidney cancer. CDR3 sequence (DNA): TGTGCCCGCAAAGGAGGGTACACAGATACGCAGTATTTT. It is translated as CARKGGYTDTQYF.